Sequencing of this T cell receptor beta chain was carried out in a study of regulatory T cells in long-lasting Graves disease. Study context: Freshly diagnosed Graves' patients had used antithyroid drugs for under 3 months.

Building the TCR beta libraries relied on iRepertoire HTBI primers, and CDR3 regions underwent Arm-PCR. Via MiXCR, TCRdb re-called the multiplex PCR reads, giving one row per CDR3 protein. The sample consists of approximately 440,000 distinct CDR3 sequences, 15% to 20% of them appearing once. The CDR3 extends over 12 amino acids. V lost 3 bases to trimming and J lost 6 bases, with 5 bases between them. Per the germline V gene, CDR1 is KGHDR and CDR2 is SFDVKD. The time point is: newly diagnosed GD, antithyroid drugs for less than 3 months. Researchers made the TCR library from RNA that was extracted from PBMCs. This same sample was also taken into another study, of T cells in Graves' hyperthyroidism and ophthalmopathy. That paper notes: Blood also showed most of the thyroid clonotypes that were expanded above 0.001.

The gene calls are TRBV24-1 and TRBJ2-1; D is ambiguous. This sequence originates from a man aged 35-49 years with Graves disease. Sequencing used peripheral blood mononuclear cells (PBMCs), obtained at new diagnosis, from a patient treated with antithyroid drugs. CDR3 DNA sequence: TGTGCCACCAGTGATAAGGTCAATGAGCAGTTCTTC. Its translation: CATSDKVNEQFF.